Listed below are T cell receptor beta chains from one sample, sequenced in a study of cytomegalovirus exposure and HLA in healthy donors. Using immunoSEQ multiplex PCR, the repertoire was profiled, and TCRdb retains in-frame clones only, with some absent. This table holds about 120,000 clones, roughly 86% found once. The sample consisted of PBMCs. The receptors were sampled from a man younger than 30 in good health and CMV-seronegative. Each CDR3 is given with its conserved first and last residue. D genes are given only for firm matches. Not all rows give a size; the values are once, few, many and, for expanded clones, a class.

J gene	clone size	V gene	D gene	CDR3 DNA	CDR3 protein
TRBJ1-6	NA	TRBV14	NA	TGTGCCAGCAGCCAGAAAAAAGGACAATTGTACTTTAATTCACCCCTCCACTTT	CASSQKKGQLYFNSPLHF
TRBJ1-2	NA	TRBV6-5	NA	TGTGCCACCAGAGGGGGGGCGAACTATGGCTACACCTTC	CATRGGANYGYTF
TRBJ2-5	NA	TRBV27	TRBD1	TGTGCCAGCAGTCCCGGGACAGGGGAGTTTGGAGAGACCCAGTACTTC	CASSPGTGEFGETQYF
TRBJ2-1	NA	TRBV7-9	TRBD2	TGTGCCAGCAGCCCCCGTCCAGCGGGGTGGTTGGGGAATGAGCAGTTCTTC	CASSPRPAGWLGNEQFF
TRBJ2-1	NA	TRBV11-3	NA	TGTGCCAGCAGCTTAGGAGGGGGCTCCTACAATGAGCAGTTCTTC	CASSLGGGSYNEQFF
TRBJ1-1	NA	TRBV19	TRBD1	TGTGCCAGTAGGCTGACAGGGGGACCCACTGAAGCTTTCTTT	CASRLTGGPTEAFF
TRBJ2-7	NA	TRBV30	TRBD2	TGTGCCTGGAGTGCATCATTGACTAGCGGGGCCTTTCAGTACTTC	CAWSASLTSGAFQYF
TRBJ1-6	NA	TRBV2	NA	TGTGCCAGCTCCTTCGGACGGGGGAATTCACCCCTCCACTTT	CASSFGRGNSPLHF
TRBJ1-2	NA	TRBV23-1	NA	TGCGCCAGCAGTCCCAGGGTACACGGCTACACCTTC	CASSPRVHGYTF
TRBJ1-1	NA	TRBV18	TRBD1	TGTGCCAGCTCACCGGACAGGCGGAACACTGAAGCTTTCTTT	CASSPDRRNTEAFF
TRBJ2-2	NA	TRBV5-6	NA	TGTGCCAGCAGCGGGGGGGCGAGTCAGGGGACCGGGGAGCTGTTTTTT	CASSGGASQGTGELFF
TRBJ1-1	few	TRBV30	NA	TGTGCCTGGATATTAGGAGCTCGTGAAGCTTTCTTT	CAWILGAREAFF
TRBJ2-2	NA	TRBV30	NA	TGTGCCGGGACTGACGTAGGGGTCGGGGAGCTGTTTTTT	CAGTDVGVGELFF
TRBJ2-1	once	TRBV5-4	TRBD1	TGTGCCAGCAGCCGGGACAGGGCGTACAATGAGCAGTTCTTC	CASSRDRAYNEQFF
TRBJ2-1	NA	TRBV5-4	TRBD2	TGTGCCAGCAGCTTGGCCCAAACTAGCGGGGGAAGGAGTGAGCAGTTCTTC	CASSLAQTSGGRSEQFF
TRBJ1-5	NA	TRBV6-5	TRBD1	TGTGCCAGCAGTACCGGGACAGGGGATAATCAGCCCCAGCATTTT	CASSTGTGDNQPQHF
TRBJ2-7	NA	TRBV7-9	NA	TGTGCCAGCAGCGGGGGGGCTCCCTACGAGCAGTACTTC	CASSGGAPYEQYF
TRBJ2-3	NA	TRBV29-1	TRBD2	TGCAGCGTGGCACGAGTGTTGACTAGCGGGAGGTCAGATACGCAGTATTTT	CSVARVLTSGRSDTQYF
TRBJ2-1	NA	TRBV2	NA	TGTGCCAGCAGTGGGCCACGCCGACAGTCCTACAATGAGCAGTTCTTC	CASSGPRRQSYNEQFF
TRBJ1-4	NA	TRBV7-9	TRBD1	TGTGCCAGCAGCTTAGGACAGGGAGATGAAAAACTGTTTTTT	CASSLGQGDEKLFF
TRBJ2-1	NA	TRBV5-1	NA	TGCGCCAGCAGCTTTAACAATGAGCAGTTCTTC	CASSFNNEQFF
TRBJ1-5	NA	TRBV10-3	TRBD1	TGTGCCATCAGTGAGATGGCAGGGGGTAATCAGCCCCAGCATTTT	CAISEMAGGNQPQHF